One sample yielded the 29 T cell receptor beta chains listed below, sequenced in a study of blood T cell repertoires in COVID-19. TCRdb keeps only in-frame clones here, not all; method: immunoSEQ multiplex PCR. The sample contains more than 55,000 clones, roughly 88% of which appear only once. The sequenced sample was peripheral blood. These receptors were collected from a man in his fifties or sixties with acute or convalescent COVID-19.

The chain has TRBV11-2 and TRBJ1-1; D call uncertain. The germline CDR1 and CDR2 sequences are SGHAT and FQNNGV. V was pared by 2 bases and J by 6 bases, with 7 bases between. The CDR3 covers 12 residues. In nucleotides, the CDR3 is TGTGCCAGCAGCTTAAATACAGCTGAAGCTTTCTTT. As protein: CASSLNTAEAFF. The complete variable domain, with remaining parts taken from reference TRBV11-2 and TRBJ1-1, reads EAGVAQSPRYKIIEKRQSVAFWCNPISGHATLYWYQQILGQGPKLLIQFQNNGVVDDSQLPKDRFSAERLKGVDSTLKIQPAKLEDSAVYLCASSLNTAEAFFGQGTRLTVV.

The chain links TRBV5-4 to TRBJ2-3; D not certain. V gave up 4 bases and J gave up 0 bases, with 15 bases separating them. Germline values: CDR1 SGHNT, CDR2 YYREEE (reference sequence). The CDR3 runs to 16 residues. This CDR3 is CASSPRAQSSTDTQYF. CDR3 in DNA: TGTGCCAGCAGCCCTCGAGCGCAGTCTAGCACAGATACGCAGTATTTT.

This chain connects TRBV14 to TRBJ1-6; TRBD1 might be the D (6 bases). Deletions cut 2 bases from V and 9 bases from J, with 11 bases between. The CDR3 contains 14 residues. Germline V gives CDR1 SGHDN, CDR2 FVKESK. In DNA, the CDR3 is TGTGCCAGCAGCCAAACAGGGCGAGGTTCACCCCTCCACTTT. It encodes CASSQTGRGSPLHF.

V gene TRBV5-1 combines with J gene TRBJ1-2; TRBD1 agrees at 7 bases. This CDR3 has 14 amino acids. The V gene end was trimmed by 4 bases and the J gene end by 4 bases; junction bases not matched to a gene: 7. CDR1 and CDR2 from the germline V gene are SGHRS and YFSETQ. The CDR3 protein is CASSQGGSRYGYTF. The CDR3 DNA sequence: TGCGCCAGCAGCCAAGGGGGCTCCCGCTATGGCTACACCTTC.

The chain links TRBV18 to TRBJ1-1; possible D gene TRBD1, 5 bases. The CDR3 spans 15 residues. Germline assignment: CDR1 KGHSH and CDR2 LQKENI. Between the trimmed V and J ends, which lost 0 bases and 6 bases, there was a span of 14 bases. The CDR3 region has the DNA TGTGCCAGCTCACCACCCGGAGGGGTCCGATCTGAAGCTTTCTTT. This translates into CASSPPGGVRSEAFF.

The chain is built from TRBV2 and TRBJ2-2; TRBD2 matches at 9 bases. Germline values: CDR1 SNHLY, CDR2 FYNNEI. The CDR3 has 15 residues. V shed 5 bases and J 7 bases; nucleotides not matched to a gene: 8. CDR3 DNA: TGTGCCAGCAGTCCCTTTGCGGGAGGGGACGGGGAGCTGTTTTTT. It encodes CASSPFAGGDGELFF.

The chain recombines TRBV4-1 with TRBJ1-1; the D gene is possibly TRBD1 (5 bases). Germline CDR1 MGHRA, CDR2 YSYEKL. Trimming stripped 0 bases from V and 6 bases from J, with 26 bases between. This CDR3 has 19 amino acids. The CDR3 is CASSQEGFRTGVLPPEAFF. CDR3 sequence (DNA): TGCGCCAGCAGCCAAGAGGGGTTTAGAACAGGCGTACTTCCACCTGAAGCTTTCTTT.

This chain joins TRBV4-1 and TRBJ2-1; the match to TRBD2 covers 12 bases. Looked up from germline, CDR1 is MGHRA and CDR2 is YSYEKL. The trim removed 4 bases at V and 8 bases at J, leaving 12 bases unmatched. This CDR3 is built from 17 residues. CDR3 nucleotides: TGCGCCAGCAGCCGGAGCGGGCTAGCGGGAGGGTCGGATGAGCAGTTCTTC. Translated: CASSRSGLAGGSDEQFF.

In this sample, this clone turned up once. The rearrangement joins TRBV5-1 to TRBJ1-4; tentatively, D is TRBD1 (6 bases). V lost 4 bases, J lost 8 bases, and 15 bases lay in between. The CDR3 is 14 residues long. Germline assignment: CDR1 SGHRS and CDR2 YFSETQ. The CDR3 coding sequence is TGCGCCAGCAGCCTACAGGGCTCCCGGGAAAAACTGTTTTTT. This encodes CASSLQGSREKLFF.

The CDR3 is CSVGKAAGQPQHF. The CDR3 DNA reads TGCAGCGTTGGTAAGGCAGCCGGGCAGCCCCAGCATTTT. The rearrangement links TRBV29-1 to TRBJ1-5; D gene uncertain. This CDR3 is built from 13 residues. The V end was cut by 4 bases, the J end by 7 bases, with 14 bases between. Germline V gene lookup returns CDR1 SQVTM and CDR2 ANQGSEA.

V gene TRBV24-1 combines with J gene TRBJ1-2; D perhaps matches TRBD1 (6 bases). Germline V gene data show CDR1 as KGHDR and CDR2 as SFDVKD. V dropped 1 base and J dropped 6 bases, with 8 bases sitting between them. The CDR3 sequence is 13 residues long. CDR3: CATSDFAGDGYTF. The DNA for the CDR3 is TGTGCCACCAGTGATTTTGCAGGGGATGGCTACACCTTC.

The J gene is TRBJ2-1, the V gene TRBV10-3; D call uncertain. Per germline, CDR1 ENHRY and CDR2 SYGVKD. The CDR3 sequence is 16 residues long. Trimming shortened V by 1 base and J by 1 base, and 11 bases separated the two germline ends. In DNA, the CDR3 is TGTGCCATCAGTGAGTTGCTGGCTTCTTCCTACAATGAGCAGTTCTTC. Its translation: CAISELLASSYNEQFF.

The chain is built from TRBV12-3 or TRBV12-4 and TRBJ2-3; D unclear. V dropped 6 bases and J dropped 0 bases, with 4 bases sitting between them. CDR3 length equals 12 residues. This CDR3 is CASSRSTDTQYF. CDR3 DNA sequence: TGTGCCAGCAGCCGGAGCACAGATACGCAGTATTTT.

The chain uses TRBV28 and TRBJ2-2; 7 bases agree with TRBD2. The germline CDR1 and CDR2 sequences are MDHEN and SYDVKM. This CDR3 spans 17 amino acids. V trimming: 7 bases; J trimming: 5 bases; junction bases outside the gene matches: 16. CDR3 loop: CASISARAGVGTGELFF. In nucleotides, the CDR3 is TGTGCCAGCATTTCCGCCCGTGCGGGAGTGGGGACCGGGGAGCTGTTTTTT.

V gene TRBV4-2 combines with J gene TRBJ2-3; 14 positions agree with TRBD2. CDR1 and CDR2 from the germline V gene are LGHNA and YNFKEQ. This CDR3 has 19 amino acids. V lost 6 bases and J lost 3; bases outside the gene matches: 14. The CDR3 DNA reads TGTGCCAGCAGTCAACTCGGGACTAGCGGGAGAGTGGGGACAGATACGCAGTATTTT. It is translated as CASSQLGTSGRVGTDTQYF.

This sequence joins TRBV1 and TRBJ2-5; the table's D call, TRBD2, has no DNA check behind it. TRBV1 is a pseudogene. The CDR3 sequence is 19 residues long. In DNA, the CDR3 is TGCACCAGCAGCCAAGATATCGGACTAGCGGACTCGTACCAAGAGACCCAGTACTTC. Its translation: CTSSQDIGLADSYQETQYF.

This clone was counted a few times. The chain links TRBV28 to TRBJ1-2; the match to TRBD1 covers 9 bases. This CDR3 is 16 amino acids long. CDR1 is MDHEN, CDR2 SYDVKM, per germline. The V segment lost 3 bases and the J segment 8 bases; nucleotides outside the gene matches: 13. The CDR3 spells CASSFLVKRTGDGYTF. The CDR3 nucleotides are TGTGCCAGCAGTTTTCTCGTGAAAAGGACAGGGGACGGCTACACCTTC.

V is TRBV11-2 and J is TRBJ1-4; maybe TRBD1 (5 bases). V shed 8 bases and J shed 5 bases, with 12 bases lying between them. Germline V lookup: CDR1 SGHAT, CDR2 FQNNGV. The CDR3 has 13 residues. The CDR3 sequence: CASATGGNEKLFF. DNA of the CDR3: TGTGCCAGCGCTACGGGGGGGAATGAAAAACTGTTTTTT.

DNA for the CDR3: TGTGCCAGCAGCGTCCGGGACAGGGGCTCTGGGGCCAACGTCCTGACTTTC. This gives the protein CASSVRDRGSGANVLTF. The chain links TRBV9 to TRBJ2-6, with 10 nucleotides matching TRBD1. This CDR3 contains 17 residues. CDR1 is SGDLS, CDR2 YYNGEE, per germline. V was clipped by 2 bases and J by 0 bases; unmatched bases: 2.

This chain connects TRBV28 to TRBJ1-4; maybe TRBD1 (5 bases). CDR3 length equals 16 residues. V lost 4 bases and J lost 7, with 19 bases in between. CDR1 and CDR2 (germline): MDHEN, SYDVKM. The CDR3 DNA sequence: TGTGCCAGCAGTTCCCCCCGGACCCAGGGTACTGAAAAACTGTTTTTT. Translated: CASSSPRTQGTEKLFF. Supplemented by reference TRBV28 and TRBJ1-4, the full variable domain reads DVKVTQSSRYLVKRTGEKVFLECVQDMDHENMFWYRQDPGLGLRLIYFSYDVKMKEKGDIPEGYSVSREKKERFSLILESASTNQTSMYLCASSSPRTQGTEKLFFGSGTQLSVL.

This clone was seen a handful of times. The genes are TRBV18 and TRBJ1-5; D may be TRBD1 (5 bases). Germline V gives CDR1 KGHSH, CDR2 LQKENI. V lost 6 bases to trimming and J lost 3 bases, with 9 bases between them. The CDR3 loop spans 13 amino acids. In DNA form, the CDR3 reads TGTGCCAGCTCGAGCAGGGACAATCAGCCCCAGCATTTT. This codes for CASSSRDNQPQHF.

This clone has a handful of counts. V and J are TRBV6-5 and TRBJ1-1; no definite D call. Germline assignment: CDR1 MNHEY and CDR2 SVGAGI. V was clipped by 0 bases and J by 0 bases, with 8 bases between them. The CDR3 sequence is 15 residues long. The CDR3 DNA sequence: TGTGCCAGCAGTTACTCGAGCAGGATGAACACTGAAGCTTTCTTT. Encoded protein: CASSYSSRMNTEAFF.

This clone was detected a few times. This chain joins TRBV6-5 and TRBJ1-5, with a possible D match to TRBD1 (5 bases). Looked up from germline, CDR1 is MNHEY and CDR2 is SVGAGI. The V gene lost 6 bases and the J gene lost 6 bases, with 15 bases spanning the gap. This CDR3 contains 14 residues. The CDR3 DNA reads TGTGCCAGCAGGGGATCAGGGCCGGGTCAGCCCCAGCATTTT. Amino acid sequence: CASRGSGPGQPQHF.

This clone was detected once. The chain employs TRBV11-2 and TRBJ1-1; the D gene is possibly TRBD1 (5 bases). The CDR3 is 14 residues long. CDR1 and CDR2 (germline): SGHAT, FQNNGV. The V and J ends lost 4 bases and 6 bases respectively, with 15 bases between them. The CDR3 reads CASSSIRETAEAFF. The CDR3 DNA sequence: TGTGCCAGCAGCTCAATCAGGGAAACCGCTGAAGCTTTCTTT.

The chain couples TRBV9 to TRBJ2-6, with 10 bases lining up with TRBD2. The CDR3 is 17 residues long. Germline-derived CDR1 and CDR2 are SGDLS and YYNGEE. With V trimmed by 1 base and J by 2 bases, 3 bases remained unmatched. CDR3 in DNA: TGTGCCAGCAGCGTAAAGCTAGCGGGAGCTGGGGCCAACGTCCTGACTTTC. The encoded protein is CASSVKLAGAGANVLTF.

CDR3 protein: CSVADRATRDTQYF. For the CDR3, the DNA is TGCAGCGTCGCCGACAGGGCTACAAGGGATACGCAGTATTTT. The chain carries TRBV29-1 and TRBJ2-3; TRBD1 matches at 7 bases. Germline V gives CDR1 SQVTM, CDR2 ANQGSEA. V shed 6 bases, J shed 6 bases, and the junction held 12 bases outside the gene matches. The length of the CDR3 is 14 residues.

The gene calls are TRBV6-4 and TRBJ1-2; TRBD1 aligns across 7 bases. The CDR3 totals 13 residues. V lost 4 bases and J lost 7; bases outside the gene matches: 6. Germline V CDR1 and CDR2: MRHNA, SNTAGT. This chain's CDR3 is CASSAGRGTGYTF. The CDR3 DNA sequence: TGTGCCAGCAGTGCTGGCAGGGGGACTGGCTACACCTTC.

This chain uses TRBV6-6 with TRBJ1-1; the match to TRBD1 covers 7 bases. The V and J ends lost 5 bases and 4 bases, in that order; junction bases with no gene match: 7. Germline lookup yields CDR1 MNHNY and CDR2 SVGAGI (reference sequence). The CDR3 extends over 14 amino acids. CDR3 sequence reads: CASSPIQGVTEAFF. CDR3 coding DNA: TGTGCCAGCAGTCCTATCCAGGGGGTCACTGAAGCTTTCTTT.

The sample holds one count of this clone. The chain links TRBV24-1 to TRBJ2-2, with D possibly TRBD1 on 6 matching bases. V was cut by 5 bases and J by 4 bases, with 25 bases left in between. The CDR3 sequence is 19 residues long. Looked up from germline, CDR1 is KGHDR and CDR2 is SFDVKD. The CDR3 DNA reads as TGTGCCACCAGTGGGTCCGAAAGGGGGTGGATGGCGACCACCGGGGAGCTGTTTTTT. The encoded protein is CATSGSERGWMATTGELFF.